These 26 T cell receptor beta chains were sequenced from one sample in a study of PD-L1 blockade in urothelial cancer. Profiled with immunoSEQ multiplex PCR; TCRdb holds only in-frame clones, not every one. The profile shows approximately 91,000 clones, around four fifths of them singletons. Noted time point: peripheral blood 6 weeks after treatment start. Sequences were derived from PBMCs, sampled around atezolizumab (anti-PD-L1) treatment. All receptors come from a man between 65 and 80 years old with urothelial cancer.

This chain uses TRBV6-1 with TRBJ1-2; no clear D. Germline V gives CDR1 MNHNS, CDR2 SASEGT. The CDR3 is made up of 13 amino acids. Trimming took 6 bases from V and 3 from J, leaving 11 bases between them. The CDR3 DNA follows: TGTGCCAGCAGGTCGGACGGGGACTATGGCTACACCTTC. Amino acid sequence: CASRSDGDYGYTF.

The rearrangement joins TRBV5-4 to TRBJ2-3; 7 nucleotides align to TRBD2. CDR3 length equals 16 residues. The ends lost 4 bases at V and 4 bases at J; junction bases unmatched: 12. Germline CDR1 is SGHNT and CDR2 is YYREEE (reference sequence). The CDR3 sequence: CASSPYGGGSADTQYF. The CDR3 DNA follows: TGTGCCAGCAGCCCCTATGGGGGGGGGAGCGCAGATACGCAGTATTTT.

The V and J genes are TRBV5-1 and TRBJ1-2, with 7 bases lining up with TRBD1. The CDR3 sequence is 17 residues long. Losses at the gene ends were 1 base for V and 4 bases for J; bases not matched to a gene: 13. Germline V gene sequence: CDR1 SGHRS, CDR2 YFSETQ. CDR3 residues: CASSLQGGDPLGYGYTF. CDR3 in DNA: TGCGCCAGCAGCTTGCAAGGGGGCGACCCTCTAGGCTATGGCTACACCTTC.

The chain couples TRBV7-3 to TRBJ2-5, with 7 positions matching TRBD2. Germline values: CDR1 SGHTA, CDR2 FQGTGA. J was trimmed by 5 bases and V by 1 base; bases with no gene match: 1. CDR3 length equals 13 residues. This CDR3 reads CASSLMGGETQYF. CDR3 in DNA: TGTGCCAGCAGCTTAATGGGGGGGGAGACCCAGTACTTC.

CDR3 nucleotide sequence: TGCGCCAGCGCTACCACTCTGGCGGGGGGTGGCGATACGCAGTATTTT. It specifies CASATTLAGGGDTQYF. The rearrangement uses TRBV5-1 and TRBJ2-3, with 8 bases that match TRBD2. Germline V gives CDR1 SGHRS, CDR2 YFSETQ. V lost 7 bases, J lost 6 bases, and 16 bases stayed unmatched. This CDR3 contains 16 residues.

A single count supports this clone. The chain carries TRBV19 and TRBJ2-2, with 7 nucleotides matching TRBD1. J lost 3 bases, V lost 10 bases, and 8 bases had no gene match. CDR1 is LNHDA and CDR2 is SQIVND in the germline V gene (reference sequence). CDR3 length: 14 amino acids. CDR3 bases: TGTGCCACTCAGAGGGGGCTCGACACCGGGGAGCTGTTTTTT. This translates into CATQRGLDTGELFF.

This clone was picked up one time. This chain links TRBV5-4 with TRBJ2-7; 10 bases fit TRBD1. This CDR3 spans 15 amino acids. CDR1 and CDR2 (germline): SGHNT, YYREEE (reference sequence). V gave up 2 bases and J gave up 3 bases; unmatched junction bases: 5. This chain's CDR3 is CASSFSRTGGYEQYF. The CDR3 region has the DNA TGTGCCAGCAGCTTCTCTCGGACAGGGGGCTACGAGCAGTACTTC.

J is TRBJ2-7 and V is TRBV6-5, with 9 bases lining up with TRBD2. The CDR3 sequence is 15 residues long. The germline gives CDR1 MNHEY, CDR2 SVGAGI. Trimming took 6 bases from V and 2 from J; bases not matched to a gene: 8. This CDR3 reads CASSSGVAGAYEQYF. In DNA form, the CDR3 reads TGTGCCAGCAGCTCCGGGGTAGCGGGGGCCTACGAGCAGTACTTC.

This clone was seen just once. The CDR3 reads CASSSAEGTEAFF. CDR3 bases: TGTGCCAGCAGCTCCGCAGAGGGCACTGAAGCTTTCTTT. V usage is TRBV7-3 and J usage is TRBJ1-1, with unresolved D. Germline V gives CDR1 SGHTA, CDR2 FQGTGA. Trimming pared 4 bases from V and 4 bases from J, leaving 10 bases between. The CDR3 loop spans 13 amino acids.

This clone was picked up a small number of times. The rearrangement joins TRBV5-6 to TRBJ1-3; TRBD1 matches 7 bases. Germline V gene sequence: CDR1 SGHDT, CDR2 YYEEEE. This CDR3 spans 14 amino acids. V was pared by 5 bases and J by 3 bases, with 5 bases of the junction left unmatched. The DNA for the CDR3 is TGTGCCAGCAGACCAGGGGGTGGTGGAAACACCATATATTTT. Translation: CASRPGGGGNTIYF.

This CDR3 is CASSDTSGGAIRSTGELFF. CDR3 sequence (DNA): TGTGCCAGCAGCGACACTAGCGGGGGGGCCATAAGGAGCACCGGGGAGCTGTTTTTT. The chain employs TRBV7-6 and TRBJ2-2; 13 bases agree with TRBD2. V shed 5 bases and J 4 bases; nucleotides not matched to a gene: 13. Germline loops: CDR1 SGHVS, CDR2 FNYEAQ. This CDR3 is built from 19 residues. Drawing the rest from reference TRBV7-6 and TRBJ2-2, the complete variable domain is GAGVSQSPRYKVTKRGQDVALRCDPISGHVSLYWYRQALGQGPEFLTYFNYEAQQDKSGLPNDRFSAERPEGSISTLTIQRTEQRDSAMYRCASSDTSGGAIRSTGELFFGEGSRLTVL.

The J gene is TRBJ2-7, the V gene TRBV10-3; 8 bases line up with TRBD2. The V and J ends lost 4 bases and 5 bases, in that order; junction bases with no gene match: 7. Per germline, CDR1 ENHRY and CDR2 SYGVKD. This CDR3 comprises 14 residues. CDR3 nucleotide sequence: TGTGCCATCAGTGCTCCGACTAGCGAGAACGAGCAGTACTTC. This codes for CAISAPTSENEQYF.

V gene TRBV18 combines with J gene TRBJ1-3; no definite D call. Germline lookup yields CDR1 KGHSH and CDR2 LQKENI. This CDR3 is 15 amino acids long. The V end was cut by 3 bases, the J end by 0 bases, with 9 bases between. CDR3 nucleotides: TGTGCCAGCTCACCTCGGGAGAGCTCTGGAAACACCATATATTTT. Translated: CASSPRESSGNTIYF.

The CDR3 nucleotides read TGTGCCAGCAGCTCACAGTACAATGAGCAGTTCTTC. This encodes CASSSQYNEQFF. The chain carries TRBV7-9 and TRBJ2-1; no definite D call. The CDR3 length is 12 residues. Per the germline V gene, CDR1 is SEHNR and CDR2 is FQNEAQ (reference sequence). The V end was cut by 4 bases, the J end by 4 bases, with 5 bases between.

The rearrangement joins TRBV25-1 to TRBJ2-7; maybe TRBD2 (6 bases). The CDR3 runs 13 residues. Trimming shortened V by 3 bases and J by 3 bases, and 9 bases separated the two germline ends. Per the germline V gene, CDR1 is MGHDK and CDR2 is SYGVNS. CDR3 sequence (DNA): TGTGCCAGCAGTGAGCGGGGAAACTACGAGCAGTACTTC. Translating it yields CASSERGNYEQYF.

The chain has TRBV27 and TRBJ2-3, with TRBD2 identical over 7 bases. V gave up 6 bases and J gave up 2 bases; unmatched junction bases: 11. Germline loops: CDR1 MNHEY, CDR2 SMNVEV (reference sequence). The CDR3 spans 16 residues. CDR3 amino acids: CASRPKTSSPTDTQYF. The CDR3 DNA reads TGTGCCAGCAGACCAAAGACTAGCTCCCCCACAGATACGCAGTATTTT.

The CDR3 loop is CASSYSGLYYEQYF. In DNA form, the CDR3 reads TGTGCCAGCAGTTACTCGGGACTTTACTACGAGCAGTACTTC. The gene calls are TRBV6-6 and TRBJ2-7, with D tentatively TRBD2 (6 bases). Trimming stripped 0 bases from V and 3 bases from J, with 9 bases between. The CDR3 has 14 amino acids. The germline gives CDR1 MNHNY, CDR2 SVGAGI (reference sequence).

The CDR3 sequence: CASSPGTSDRNEQFF. The CDR3 DNA sequence: TGTGCCAGCAGCCCCGGGACTAGCGATCGCAATGAGCAGTTCTTC. The chain has TRBV11-3 and TRBJ2-1; 10 bases are a match to TRBD2. Germline values: CDR1 SGHNT, CDR2 YENEEA. This CDR3 is built from 15 residues. The trim removed 5 bases at V and 6 bases at J, leaving 7 bases unmatched.

This CDR3 is CASSSPGLAGDTQYF. The CDR3 nucleotides are TGCGCCAGCAGTTCTCCGGGACTAGCGGGTGATACGCAGTATTTT. The chain uses TRBV5-1 and TRBJ2-3; TRBD2 matches 12 bases. CDR3 size: 15 residues. The junction had 7 bases not matched to a gene; V was cut back by 5 bases and J by 6 bases. Germline CDR1 and CDR2: SGHRS and YFSETQ.

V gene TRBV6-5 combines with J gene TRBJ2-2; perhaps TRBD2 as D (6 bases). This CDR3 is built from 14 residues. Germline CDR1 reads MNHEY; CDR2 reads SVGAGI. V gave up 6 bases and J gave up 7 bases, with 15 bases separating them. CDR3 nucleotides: TGTGCCAGCAGACCCCGCTCCGGGAGCGGGGAGCTGTTTTTT. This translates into CASRPRSGSGELFF.

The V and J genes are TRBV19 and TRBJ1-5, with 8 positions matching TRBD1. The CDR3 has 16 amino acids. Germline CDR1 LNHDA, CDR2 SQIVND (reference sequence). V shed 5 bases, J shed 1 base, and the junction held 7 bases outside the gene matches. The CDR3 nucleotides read TGTGCCAGTAGTCAATCCCCAGGGGGCAGCAATCAGCCCCAGCATTTT. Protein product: CASSQSPGGSNQPQHF. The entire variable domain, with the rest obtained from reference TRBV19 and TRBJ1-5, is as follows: DGGITQSPKYLFRKEGQNVTLSCEQNLNHDAMYWYRQDPGQGLRLIYYSQIVNDFQKGDIAEGYSVSREKKESFPLTVTSAQKNPTAFYLCASSQSPGGSNQPQHFGDGTRLSIL.

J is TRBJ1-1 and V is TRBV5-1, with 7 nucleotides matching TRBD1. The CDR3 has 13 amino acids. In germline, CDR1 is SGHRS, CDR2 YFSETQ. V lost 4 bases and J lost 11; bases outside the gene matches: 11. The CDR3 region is CASSPERDSGAFF. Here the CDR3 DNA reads TGCGCCAGCAGCCCGGAACGGGACAGTGGGGCTTTCTTT. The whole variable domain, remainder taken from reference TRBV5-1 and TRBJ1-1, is KAGVTQTPRYLIKTRGQQVTLSCSPISGHRSVSWYQQTPGQGLQFLFEYFSETQRNKGNFPGRFSGRQFSNSRSEMNVSTLELGDSALYLCASSPERDSGAFFGQGTRLTVV.

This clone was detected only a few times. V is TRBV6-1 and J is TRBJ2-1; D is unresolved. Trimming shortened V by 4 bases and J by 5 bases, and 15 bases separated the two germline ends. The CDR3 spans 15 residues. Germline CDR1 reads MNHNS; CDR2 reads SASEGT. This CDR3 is CASSVVAGSNNEQFF. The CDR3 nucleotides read TGTGCCAGCAGTGTAGTGGCAGGTAGTAACAATGAGCAGTTCTTC.

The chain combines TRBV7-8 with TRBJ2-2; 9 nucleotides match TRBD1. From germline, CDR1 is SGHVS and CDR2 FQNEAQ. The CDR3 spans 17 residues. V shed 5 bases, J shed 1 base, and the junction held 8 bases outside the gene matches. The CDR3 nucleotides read TGTGCCAGCAGCCATCCTCGGACAGGGGTGAACACCGGGGAGCTGTTTTTT. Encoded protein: CASSHPRTGVNTGELFF.

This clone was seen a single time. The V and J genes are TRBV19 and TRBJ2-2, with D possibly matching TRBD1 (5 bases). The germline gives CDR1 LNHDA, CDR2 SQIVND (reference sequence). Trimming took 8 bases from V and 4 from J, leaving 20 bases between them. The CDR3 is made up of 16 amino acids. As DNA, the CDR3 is TGTGCCAGTGCGAAGGGATCTGGGGCGCGCACCGGGGAGCTGTTTTTT. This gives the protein CASAKGSGARTGELFF.

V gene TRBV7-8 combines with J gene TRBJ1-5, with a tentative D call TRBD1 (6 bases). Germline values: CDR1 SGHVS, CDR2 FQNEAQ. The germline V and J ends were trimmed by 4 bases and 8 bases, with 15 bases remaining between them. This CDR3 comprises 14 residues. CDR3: CASSSGAFREPQHF. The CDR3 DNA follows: TGTGCCAGCAGCTCAGGGGCCTTCCGGGAGCCCCAGCATTTT.